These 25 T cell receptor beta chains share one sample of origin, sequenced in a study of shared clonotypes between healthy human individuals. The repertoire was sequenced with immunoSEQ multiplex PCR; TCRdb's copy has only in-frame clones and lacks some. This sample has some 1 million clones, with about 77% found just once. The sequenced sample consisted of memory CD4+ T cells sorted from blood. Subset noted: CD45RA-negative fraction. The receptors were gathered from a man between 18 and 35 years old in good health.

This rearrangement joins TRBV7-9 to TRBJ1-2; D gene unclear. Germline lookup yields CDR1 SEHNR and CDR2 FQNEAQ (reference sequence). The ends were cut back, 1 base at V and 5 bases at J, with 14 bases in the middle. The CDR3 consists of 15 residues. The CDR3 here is CASSLGQLSRYGYTF. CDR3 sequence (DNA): TGTGCCAGCAGCTTAGGGCAGTTAAGTCGGTATGGCTACACCTTC.

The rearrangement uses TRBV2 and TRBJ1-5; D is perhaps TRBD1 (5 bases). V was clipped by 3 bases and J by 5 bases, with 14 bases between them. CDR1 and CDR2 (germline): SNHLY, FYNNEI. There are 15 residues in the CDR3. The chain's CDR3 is CASSEGGGKDQPQHF. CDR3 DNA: TGTGCCAGCAGTGAGGGGGGGGGAAAGGATCAGCCCCAGCATTTT.

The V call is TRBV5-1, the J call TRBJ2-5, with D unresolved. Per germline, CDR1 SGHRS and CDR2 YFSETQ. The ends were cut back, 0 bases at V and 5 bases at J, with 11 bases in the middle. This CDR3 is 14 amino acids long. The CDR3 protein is CASSLGQSWETQYF. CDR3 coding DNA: TGCGCCAGCAGCTTGGGACAATCCTGGGAGACCCAGTACTTC. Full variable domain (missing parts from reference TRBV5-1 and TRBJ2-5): KAGVTQTPRYLIKTRGQQVTLSCSPISGHRSVSWYQQTPGQGLQFLFEYFSETQRNKGNFPGRFSGRQFSNSRSEMNVSTLELGDSALYLCASSLGQSWETQYFGPGTRLLVL.

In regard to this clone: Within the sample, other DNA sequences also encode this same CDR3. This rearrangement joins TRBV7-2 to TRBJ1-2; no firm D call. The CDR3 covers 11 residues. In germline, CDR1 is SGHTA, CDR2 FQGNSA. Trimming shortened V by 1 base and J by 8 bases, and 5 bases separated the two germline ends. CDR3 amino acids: CASSLGDGYTF. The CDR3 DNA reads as TGTGCCAGCAGCTTAGGAGACGGCTACACCTTC.

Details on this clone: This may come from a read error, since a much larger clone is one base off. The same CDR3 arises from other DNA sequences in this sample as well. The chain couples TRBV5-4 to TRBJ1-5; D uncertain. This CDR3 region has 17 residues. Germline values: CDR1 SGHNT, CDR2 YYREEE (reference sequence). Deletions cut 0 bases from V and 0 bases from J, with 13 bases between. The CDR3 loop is CASSLGGQTTSNQPQHF. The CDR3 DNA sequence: TGTGCCAGCAGCTTGGGGGGTCAGACGACTAGCAATCAGCCCCAGCATTTT.

CDR3 protein: CTSSQDGQGGWSNQPQHF. Here the CDR3 DNA reads TGCACCAGCAGCCAGGACGGACAGGGGGGGTGGAGCAATCAGCCCCAGCATTTT. This chain links TRBV1 with TRBJ1-5; the table's D call, TRBD1, was not checked against the DNA. TRBV1 is a recognized pseudogene. The CDR3 spans 18 residues.

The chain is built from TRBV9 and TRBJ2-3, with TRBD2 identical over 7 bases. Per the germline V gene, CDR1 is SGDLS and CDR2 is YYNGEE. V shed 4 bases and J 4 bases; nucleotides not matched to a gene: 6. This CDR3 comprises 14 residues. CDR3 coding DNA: TGTGCCAGCAGCCCAGGACTAGGCGCAGATACGCAGTATTTT. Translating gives CASSPGLGADTQYF.

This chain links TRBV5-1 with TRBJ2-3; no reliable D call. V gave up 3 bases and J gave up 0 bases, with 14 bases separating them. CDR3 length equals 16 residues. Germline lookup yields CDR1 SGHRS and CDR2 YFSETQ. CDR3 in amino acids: CASSSYSNPSTDTQYF. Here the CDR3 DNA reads TGCGCCAGCAGCTCTTACTCGAATCCTAGCACAGATACGCAGTATTTT.

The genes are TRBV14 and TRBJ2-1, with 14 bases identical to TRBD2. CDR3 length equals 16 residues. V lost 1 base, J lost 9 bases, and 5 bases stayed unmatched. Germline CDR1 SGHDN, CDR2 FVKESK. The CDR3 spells CASSQGLAGGEGEQFF. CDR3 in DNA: TGTGCCAGCAGCCAAGGACTAGCGGGAGGGGAGGGTGAGCAGTTCTTC.

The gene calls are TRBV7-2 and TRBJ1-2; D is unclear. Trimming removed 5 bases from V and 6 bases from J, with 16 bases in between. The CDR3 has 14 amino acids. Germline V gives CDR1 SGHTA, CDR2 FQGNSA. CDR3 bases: TGTGCCAGCAGCCCAGTGGAGGCCTCTGATGGCTACACCTTC. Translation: CASSPVEASDGYTF.

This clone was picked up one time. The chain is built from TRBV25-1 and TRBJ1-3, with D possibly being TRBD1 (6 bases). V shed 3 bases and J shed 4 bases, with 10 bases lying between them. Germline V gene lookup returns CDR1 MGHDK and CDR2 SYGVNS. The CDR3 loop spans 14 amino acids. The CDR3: CASSEPGAGNTIYF. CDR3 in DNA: TGTGCCAGCAGTGAGCCAGGGGCAGGAAACACCATATATTTT. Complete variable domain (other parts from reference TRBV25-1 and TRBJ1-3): EADIYQTPRYLVIGTGKKITLECSQTMGHDKMYWYQQDPGMELHLIHYSYGVNSTEKGDLSSESTVSRIRTEHFPLTLESARPSHTSQYLCASSEPGAGNTIYFGEGSWLTVV.

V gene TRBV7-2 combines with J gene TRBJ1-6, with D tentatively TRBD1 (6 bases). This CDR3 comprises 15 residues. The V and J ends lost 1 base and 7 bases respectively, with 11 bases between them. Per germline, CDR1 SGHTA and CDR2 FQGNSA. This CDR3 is CASSLVGTSNSPLHF. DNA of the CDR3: TGTGCCAGCAGCTTAGTGGGGACAAGCAATTCACCCCTCCACTTT.

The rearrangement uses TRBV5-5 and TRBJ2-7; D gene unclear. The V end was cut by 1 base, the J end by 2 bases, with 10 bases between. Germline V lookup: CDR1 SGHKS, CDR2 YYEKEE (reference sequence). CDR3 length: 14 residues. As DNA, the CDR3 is TGTGCCAGCAGCTTGTCAGTCCCCCCCTACGAGCAGTACTTC. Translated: CASSLSVPPYEQYF.

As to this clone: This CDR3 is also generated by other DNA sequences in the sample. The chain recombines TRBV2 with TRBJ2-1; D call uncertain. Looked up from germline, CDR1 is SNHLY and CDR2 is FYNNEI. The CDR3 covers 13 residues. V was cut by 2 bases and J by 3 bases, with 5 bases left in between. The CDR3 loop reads CASSERVYNEQFF. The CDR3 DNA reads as TGTGCCAGCAGTGAAAGAGTCTACAATGAGCAGTTCTTC.

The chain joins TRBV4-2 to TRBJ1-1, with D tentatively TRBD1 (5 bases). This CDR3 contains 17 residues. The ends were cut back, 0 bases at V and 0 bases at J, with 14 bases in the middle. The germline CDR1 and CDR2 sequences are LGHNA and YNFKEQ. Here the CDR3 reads CASSQEGGRTLNTEAFF. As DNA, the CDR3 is TGTGCCAGCAGCCAAGAGGGGGGACGGACGCTGAACACTGAAGCTTTCTTT.

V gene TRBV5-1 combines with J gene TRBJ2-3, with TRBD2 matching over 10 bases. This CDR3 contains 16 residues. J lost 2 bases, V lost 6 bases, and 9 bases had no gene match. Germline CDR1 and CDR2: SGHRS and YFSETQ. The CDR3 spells CASKPGLATFTDTQYF. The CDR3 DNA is TGCGCCAGCAAGCCGGGACTAGCGACCTTCACAGATACGCAGTATTTT.

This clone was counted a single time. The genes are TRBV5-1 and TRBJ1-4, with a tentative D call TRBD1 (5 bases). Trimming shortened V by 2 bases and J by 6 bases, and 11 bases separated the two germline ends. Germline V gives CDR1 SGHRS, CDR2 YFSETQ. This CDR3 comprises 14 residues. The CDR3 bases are TGCGCCAGCAGCTTCCGGGGGGGTTATGAAAAACTGTTTTTT. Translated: CASSFRGGYEKLFF. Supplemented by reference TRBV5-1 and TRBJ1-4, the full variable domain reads KAGVTQTPRYLIKTRGQQVTLSCSPISGHRSVSWYQQTPGQGLQFLFEYFSETQRNKGNFPGRFSGRQFSNSRSEMNVSTLELGDSALYLCASSFRGGYEKLFFGSGTQLSVL.

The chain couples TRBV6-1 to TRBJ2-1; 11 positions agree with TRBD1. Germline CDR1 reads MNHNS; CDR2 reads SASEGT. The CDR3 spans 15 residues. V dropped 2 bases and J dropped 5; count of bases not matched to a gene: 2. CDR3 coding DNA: TGTGCCAGCAGTGAAAGGGACAGGGGGGACAATGAGCAGTTCTTC. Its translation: CASSERDRGDNEQFF.

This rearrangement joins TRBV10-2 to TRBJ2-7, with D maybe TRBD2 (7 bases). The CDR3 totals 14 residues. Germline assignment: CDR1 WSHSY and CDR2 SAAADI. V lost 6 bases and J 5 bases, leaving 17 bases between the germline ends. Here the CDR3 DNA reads TGCGCCAGCAGGGAGGGGGGGCAACAAAACGAGCAGTACTTC. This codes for CASREGGQQNEQYF.

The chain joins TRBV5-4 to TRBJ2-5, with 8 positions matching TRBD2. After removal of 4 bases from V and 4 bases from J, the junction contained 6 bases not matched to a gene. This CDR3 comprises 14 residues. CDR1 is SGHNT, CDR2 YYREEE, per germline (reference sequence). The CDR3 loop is CASSPGGAPETQYF. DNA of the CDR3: TGTGCCAGCAGCCCCGGGGGGGCCCCAGAGACCCAGTACTTC. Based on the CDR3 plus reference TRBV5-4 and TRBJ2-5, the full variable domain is ETGVTQSPTHLIKTRGQQVTLRCSSQSGHNTVSWYQQALGQGPQFIFQYYREEENGRGNFPPRFSGLQFPNYSSELNVNALELDDSALYLCASSPGGAPETQYFGPGTRLLVL.

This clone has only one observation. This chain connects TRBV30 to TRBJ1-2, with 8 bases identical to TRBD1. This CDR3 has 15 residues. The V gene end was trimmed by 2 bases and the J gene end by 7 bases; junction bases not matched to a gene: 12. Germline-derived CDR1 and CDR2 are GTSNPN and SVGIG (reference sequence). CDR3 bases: TGTGCCTGGAGTTCTGTAGACAGGGGTTATGGTGGCTACACCTTC. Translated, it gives CAWSSVDRGYGGYTF.

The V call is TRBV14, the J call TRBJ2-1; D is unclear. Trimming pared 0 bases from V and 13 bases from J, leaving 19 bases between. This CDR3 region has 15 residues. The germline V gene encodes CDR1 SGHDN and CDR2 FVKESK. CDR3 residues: CASSQESKGRINQFF. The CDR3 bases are TGTGCCAGCAGCCAAGAGTCCAAGGGCCGGATCAACCAGTTCTTC.

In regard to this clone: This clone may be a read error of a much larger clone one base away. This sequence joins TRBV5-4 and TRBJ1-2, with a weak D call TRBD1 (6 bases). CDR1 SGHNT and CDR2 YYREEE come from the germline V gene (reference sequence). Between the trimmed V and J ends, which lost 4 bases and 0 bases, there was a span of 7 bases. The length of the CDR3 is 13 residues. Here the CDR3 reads CASSQGTNYGYTF. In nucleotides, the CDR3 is TGTGCCAGCAGCCAGGGGACTAACTATGGCTACACCTTC. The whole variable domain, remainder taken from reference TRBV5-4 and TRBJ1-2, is ETGVTQSPTHLIKTRGQQVTLRCSSQSGHNTVSWYQQALGQGPQFIFQYYREEENGRGNFPPRFSGLQFPNYSSELNVNALELDDSALYLCASSQGTNYGYTFGSGTRLTVV.

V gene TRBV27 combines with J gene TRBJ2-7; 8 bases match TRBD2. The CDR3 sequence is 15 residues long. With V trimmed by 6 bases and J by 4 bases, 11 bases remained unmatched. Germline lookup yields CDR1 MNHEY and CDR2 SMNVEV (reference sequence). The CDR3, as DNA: TGTGCCAGCAGCCCAGGACTAGCATCGGAATACGAGCAGTACTTC. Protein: CASSPGLASEYEQYF.

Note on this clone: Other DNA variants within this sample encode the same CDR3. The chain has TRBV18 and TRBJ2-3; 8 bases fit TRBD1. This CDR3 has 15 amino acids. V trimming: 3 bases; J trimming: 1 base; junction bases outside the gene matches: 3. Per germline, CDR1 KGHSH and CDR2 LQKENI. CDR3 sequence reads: CASSPQGAGTDTQYF. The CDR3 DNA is TGTGCCAGCTCACCGCAGGGGGCTGGCACAGATACGCAGTATTTT.